The clone carrying this T cell receptor beta chain was recorded a few times. The target antigen is unknown. The germline V gene encodes CDR1 MRHNA and CDR2 SNTAGT. V gave up 0 bases and J gave up 5 bases, with 7 bases separating them. The CDR3 has 13 residues. Indicated treatment: 15 Gy SBRT to primary tumor, nephrectomy 4 weeks later. The sample belongs to a study of radiation and T cells in renal cell carcinoma. Study-wide points: Top 100 clonotypes averaged around 50% in irradiated versus about 40% in nephrectomy-only tumors. Tumor samples were small regions of 0.9 to 1 g.

Measured with immunoSEQ multiplex PCR; TCRdb has only the in-frame clones, and not every one. The sample lists roughly 23,000 clones, around 52% seen once, with under 20% in the top ten. This sequence originates from a woman between 45 and 60 years old with renal cell carcinoma. The sequencing here drew on tumor tissue, taken from a patient whose treatment included radiotherapy and nephrectomy. The rearrangement links TRBV6-4 to TRBJ1-1, with D unresolved. The CDR3 bases are TGTGCCAGCAGTGACTCGCAGGATACTGAAGCTTTCTTT. Translated, it gives CASSDSQDTEAFF.